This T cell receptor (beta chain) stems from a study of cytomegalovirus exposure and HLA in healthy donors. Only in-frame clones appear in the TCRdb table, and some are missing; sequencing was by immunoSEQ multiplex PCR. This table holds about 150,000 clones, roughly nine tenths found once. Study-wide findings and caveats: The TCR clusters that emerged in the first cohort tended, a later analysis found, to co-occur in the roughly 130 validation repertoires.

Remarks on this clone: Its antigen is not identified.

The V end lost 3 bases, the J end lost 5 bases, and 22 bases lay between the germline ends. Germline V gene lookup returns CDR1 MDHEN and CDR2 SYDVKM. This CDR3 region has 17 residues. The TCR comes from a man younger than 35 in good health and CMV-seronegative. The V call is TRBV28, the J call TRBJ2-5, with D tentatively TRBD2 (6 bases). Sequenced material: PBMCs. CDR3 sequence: CASSFNPQGRGSETQYF. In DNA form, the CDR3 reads TGTGCCAGCAGTTTTAACCCCCAAGGACGGGGGTCTGAGACCCAGTACTTC.